Listed below are T cell receptor beta chains from one sample, sequenced in a study of naive and memory T cell subsets. TCRdb redid the calling of the UMI-ligation and nested PCR reads with MiXCR, one entry per CDR3 protein. The table lists approximately 80,000 distinct CDR3 sequences, roughly 9.3% of them singletons, with less than 1.5% in the top ten. The sequencing sample was made of naive CD8+ T cells from blood. These TCRs come from a human donor in good health. Each CDR3 is given with its conserved first and last residue. Fields, in order: V gene, J gene, clone size, CDR3 protein. Clone size, where shown, is once, few, many, or a class for clones that have expanded.

TRBV27	TRBJ2-3	NA	CASSPRSLGSTQYF
TRBV20-1	TRBJ2-3	few	CSAREIEDGTDTQYF
TRBV7-2	TRBJ2-7	many	CASSLGLFSYEQYF
TRBV11-2	TRBJ2-7	few	CASSVRQGYYEQYF
TRBV20-1	TRBJ1-2	few	CSAREGGLGYGYTF
TRBV7-8	TRBJ2-2	few	CASSPRLAGETGELFF
TRBV9	TRBJ1-3	once	CASSVGQNSGNTIYF
TRBV4-2	TRBJ2-1	many	CASSQGWDGGEFF
TRBV4-1	TRBJ2-1	few	CASSRGLANEQFF
TRBV28	TRBJ2-2	NA	CASSLYPSGTGELFF
TRBV20-1	TRBJ2-3	few	CSAQGREGPPSTDTQYF
TRBV12-3/TRBV12-4	TRBJ2-1	few	CASSLEGGEQFF
TRBV20-1	TRBJ2-2	NA	CSARDGTGDTGELFF
TRBV19	TRBJ1-1	few	CASSTTQGSTEAFF
TRBV4-3	TRBJ2-2	NA	CASSQRTGNTGELFF
TRBV12-3/TRBV12-4	TRBJ2-2	many	CASSFLLNTGELFF
TRBV7-2	TRBJ1-1	medium-sized	CASSLMEQGKAFF
TRBV29-1	TRBJ2-3	few	CSVAKAGAGTDTQYF
TRBV14	TRBJ2-1	many	CASSQGGGASSYNEQFF
TRBV5-4	TRBJ2-7	few	CASSLGTDPYEQYF
TRBV11-2	TRBJ2-1	many	CASSLVGDAQFF
TRBV2	TRBJ2-4	few	CASSPGPIGGVENIQYF
TRBV15	TRBJ2-1	many	CATSRSGLAGDYNEQFF
TRBV5-1	TRBJ2-1	NA	CASSIKGDEQFF
TRBV27	TRBJ1-2	few	CASSLERGLFYGYTF
TRBV21-1	TRBJ2-3	NA	CASLGREVTDTQYF
TRBV19	TRBJ2-7	NA	CASSNRGAYEQYF
TRBV9	TRBJ1-1	many	CASSVGSGMNTEAFF
TRBV2	TRBJ1-6	NA	CASSEGTGFSPLHF
TRBV11-2	TRBJ2-7	few	CASSLDPLEQYF
TRBV5-1	TRBJ1-2	many	CASRQTGTNYGYTF
TRBV9	TRBJ2-3	NA	CASRASRTNTDTQYF
TRBV30	TRBJ2-3	NA	CAWEASTDTQYF
TRBV29-1	TRBJ2-7	many	CSVVTGSSYEQYF
TRBV6-5	TRBJ2-7	many	CASSPGTLYEQYF
TRBV5-1	TRBJ2-1	few	CASSLAGGNEQFF
TRBV9	TRBJ2-6	many	CASSASWTGYGANVLTF
TRBV28	TRBJ2-7	few	CASSFVPTGYYEQYF
TRBV6-1	TRBJ2-7	many	CASSEVQGGSYEQYF
TRBV18	TRBJ2-1	many	CASSPPILSSYNEQFF
TRBV10-3	TRBJ2-5	many	CAISDQQETQYF
TRBV12-3/TRBV12-4	TRBJ1-1	many	CASSSWAGDEAFF
TRBV20-1	TRBJ2-7	many	CSARATSGNFYEQYF
TRBV2	TRBJ2-3	many	CARQTSDYTDTQYF
TRBV27	TRBJ2-1	many	CASSFSSYNEQFF
TRBV27	TRBJ2-7	few	CASTRPGTYEQYF
TRBV14	TRBJ1-1	many	CASSQFRGMNTEAFF
TRBV27	TRBJ2-7	NA	CASSLSSPLGTDYTYEQYF
TRBV4-1	TRBJ2-1	many	CASSQRLEGPSSYNEQFF
TRBV6-5	TRBJ1-2	many	CASSYTQDSYGYTF
TRBV7-8	TRBJ2-1	many	CATSDRGYNEQFF